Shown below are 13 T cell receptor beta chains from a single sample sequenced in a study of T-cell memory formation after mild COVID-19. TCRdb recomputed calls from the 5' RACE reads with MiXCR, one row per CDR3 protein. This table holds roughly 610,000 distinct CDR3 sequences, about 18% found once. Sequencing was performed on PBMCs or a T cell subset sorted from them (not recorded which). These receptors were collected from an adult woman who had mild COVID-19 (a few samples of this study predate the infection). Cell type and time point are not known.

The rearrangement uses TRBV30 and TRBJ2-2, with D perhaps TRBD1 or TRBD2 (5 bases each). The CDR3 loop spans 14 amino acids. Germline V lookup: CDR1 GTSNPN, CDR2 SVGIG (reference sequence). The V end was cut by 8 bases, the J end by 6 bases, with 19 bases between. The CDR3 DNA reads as TGTGCCGTGACCTCGACTGGGGACGCCGGGGAGCTGTTTTTT. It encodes CAVTSTGDAGELFF.

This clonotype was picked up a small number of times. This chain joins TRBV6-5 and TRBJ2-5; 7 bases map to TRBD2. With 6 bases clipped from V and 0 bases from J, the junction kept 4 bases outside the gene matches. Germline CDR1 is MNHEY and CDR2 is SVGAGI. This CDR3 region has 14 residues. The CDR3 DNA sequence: TGTGCCAGCAGCGCAGGGAGGGACCAAGAGACCCAGTACTTC. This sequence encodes CASSAGRDQETQYF.

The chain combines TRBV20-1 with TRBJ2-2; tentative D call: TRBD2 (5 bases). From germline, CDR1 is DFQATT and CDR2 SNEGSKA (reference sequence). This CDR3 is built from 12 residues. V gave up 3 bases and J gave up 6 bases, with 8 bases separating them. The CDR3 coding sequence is TGCAGTGCTAGTCTGAGGGCCGGGGAGCTGTTTTTT. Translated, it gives CSASLRAGELFF.

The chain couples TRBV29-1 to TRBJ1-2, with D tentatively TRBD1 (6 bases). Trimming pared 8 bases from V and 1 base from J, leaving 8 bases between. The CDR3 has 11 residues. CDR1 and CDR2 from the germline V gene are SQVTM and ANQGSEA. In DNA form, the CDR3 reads TGCAGCCACAGGGATAACTATGGCTACACCTTC. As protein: CSHRDNYGYTF. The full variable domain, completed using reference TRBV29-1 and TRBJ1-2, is SAVISQKPSRDICQRGTSLTIQCQVDSQVTMMFWYRQQPGQSLTLIATANQGSEATYESGFVIDKFPISRPNLTFSTLTVSNMSPEDSSIYLCSHRDNYGYTFGSGTRLTVV.

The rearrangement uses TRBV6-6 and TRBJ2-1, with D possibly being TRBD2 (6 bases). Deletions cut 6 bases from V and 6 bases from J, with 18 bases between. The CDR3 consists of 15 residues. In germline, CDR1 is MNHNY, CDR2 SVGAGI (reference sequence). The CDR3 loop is CASSTGDSRGNEQFF. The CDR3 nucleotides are TGTGCCAGCAGCACGGGGGACTCGAGGGGCAATGAGCAGTTCTTC.

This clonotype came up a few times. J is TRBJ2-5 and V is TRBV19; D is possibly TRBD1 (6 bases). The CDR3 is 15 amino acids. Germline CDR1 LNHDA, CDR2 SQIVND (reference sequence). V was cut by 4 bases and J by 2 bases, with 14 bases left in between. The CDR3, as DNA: TGTGCCAGTAGTAGATACAGGGAAGGTCAAGAGACCCAGTACTTC. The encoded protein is CASSRYREGQETQYF.

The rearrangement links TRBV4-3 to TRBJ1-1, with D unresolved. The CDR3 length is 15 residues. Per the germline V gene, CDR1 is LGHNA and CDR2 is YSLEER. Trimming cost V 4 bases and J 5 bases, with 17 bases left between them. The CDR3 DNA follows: TGCGCCAGCAGCCCCTCGGCGGGGTCGGGTACTGAAGCTTTCTTT. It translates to CASSPSAGSGTEAFF.

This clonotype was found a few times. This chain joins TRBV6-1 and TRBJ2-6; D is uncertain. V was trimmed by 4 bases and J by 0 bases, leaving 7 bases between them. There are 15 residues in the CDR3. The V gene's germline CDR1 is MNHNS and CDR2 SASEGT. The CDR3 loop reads CASSGRSSGANVLTF. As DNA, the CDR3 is TGTGCCAGCAGTGGACGGAGCTCTGGGGCCAACGTCCTGACTTTC.

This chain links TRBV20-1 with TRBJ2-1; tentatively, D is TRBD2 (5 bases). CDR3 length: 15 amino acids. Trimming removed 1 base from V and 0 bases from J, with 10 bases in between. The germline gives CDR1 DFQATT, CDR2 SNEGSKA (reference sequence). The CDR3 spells CSARGRRSSYNEQFF. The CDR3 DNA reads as TGCAGTGCTAGAGGGAGGCGGAGCTCCTACAATGAGCAGTTCTTC.

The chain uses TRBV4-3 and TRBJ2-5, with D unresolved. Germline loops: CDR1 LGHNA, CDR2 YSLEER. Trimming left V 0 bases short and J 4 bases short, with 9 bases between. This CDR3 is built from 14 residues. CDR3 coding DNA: TGCGCCAGCAGCCAAGACCTTAATAGAGAGACCCAGTACTTC. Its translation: CASSQDLNRETQYF.

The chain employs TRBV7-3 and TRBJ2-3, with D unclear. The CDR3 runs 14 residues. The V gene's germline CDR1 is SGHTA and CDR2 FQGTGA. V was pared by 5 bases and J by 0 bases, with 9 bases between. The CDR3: CASSHGSSTDTQYF. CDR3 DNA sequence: TGTGCCAGCAGCCACGGCAGTAGCACAGATACGCAGTATTTT.

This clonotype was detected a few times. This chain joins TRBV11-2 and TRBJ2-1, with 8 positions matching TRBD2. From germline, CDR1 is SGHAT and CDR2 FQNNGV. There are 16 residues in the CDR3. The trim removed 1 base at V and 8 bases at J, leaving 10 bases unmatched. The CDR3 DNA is TGTGCCAGCAGCTTAGTCTCGCGGGGGGCCGTCGATGAGCAGTTCTTC. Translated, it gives CASSLVSRGAVDEQFF.

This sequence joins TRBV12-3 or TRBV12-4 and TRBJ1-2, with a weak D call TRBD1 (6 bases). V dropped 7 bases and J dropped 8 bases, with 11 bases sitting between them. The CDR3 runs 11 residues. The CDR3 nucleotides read TGTGCCAGCATCTTACAGGGAGGCTACACCTTC. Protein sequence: CASILQGGYTF.